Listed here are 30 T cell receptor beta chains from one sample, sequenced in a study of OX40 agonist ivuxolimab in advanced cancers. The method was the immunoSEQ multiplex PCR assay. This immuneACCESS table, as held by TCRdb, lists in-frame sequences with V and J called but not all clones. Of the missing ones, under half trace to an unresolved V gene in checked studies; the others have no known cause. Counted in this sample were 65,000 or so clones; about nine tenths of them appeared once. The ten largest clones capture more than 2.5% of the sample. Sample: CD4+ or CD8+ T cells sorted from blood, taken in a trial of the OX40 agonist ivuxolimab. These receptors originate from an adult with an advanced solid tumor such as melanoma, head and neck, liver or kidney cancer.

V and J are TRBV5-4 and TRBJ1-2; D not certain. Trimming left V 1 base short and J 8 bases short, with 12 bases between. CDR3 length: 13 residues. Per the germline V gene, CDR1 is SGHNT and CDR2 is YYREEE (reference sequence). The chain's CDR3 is CASSLRAEGGYTF. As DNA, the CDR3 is TGTGCCAGCAGCTTGCGGGCAGAAGGGGGCTACACCTTC.

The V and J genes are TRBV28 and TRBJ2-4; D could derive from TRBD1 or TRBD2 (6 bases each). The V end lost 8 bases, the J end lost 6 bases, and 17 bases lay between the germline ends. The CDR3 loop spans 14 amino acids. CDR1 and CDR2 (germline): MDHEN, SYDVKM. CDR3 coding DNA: TGTGCCAGCTCGGGGGCCGGGACGCTAAACATTCAGTACTTC. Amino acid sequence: CASSGAGTLNIQYF.

The CDR3 DNA reads TGTGCCAGCAGCCAGGACAGGAGGGTGAACACTGAAGCTTTCTTT. Amino acids: CASSQDRRVNTEAFF. This sequence joins TRBV7-3 and TRBJ1-1, with TRBD1 matching 7 bases. The CDR3 loop spans 15 amino acids. V lost 5 bases, J lost 0 bases, and 6 bases stayed unmatched. CDR1 and CDR2 from the germline V gene are SGHTA and FQGTGA.

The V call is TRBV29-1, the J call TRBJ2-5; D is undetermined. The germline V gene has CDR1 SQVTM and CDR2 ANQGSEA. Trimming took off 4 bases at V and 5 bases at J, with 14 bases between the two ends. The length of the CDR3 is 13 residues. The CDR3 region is CSVGNSGQETQYF. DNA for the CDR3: TGCAGCGTTGGTAACAGTGGGCAGGAGACCCAGTACTTC.

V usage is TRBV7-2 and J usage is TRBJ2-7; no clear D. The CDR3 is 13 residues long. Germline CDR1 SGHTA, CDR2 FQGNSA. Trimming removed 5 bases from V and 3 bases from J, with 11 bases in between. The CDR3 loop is CASSRLKNYEQYF. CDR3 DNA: TGTGCCAGCAGCCGGTTGAAGAACTACGAGCAGTACTTC.

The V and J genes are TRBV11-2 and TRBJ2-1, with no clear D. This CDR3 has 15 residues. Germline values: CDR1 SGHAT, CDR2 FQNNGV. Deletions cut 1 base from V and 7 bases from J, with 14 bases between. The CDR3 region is CASSLARTLSNEQFF. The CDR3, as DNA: TGTGCCAGCAGCTTAGCCAGGACCCTCTCGAATGAGCAGTTCTTC.

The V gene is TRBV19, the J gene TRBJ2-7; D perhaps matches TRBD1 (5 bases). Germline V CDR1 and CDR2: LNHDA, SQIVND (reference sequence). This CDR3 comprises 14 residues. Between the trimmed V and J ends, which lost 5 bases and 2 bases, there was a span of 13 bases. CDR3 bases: TGTGCCAGTAGTCGTGCAGGGCCCACCTACGAGCAGTACTTC. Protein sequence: CASSRAGPTYEQYF.

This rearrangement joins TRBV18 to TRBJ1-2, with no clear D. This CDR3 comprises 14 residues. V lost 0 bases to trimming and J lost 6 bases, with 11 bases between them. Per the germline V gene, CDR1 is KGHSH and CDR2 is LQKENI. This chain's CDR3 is CASSPPTGDNGYTF. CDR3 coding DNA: TGTGCCAGCTCACCACCGACGGGTGATAATGGCTACACCTTC.

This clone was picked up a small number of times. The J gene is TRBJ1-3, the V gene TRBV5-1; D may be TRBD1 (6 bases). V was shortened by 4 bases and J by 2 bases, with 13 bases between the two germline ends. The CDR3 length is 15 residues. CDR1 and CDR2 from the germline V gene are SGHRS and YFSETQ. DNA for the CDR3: TGCGCCAGCAGCGAAACAGGGTTAGCTGGAAACACCATATATTTT. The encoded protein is CASSETGLAGNTIYF. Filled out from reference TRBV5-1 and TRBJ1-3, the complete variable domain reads KAGVTQTPRYLIKTRGQQVTLSCSPISGHRSVSWYQQTPGQGLQFLFEYFSETQRNKGNFPGRFSGRQFSNSRSEMNVSTLELGDSALYLCASSETGLAGNTIYFGEGSWLTVV.

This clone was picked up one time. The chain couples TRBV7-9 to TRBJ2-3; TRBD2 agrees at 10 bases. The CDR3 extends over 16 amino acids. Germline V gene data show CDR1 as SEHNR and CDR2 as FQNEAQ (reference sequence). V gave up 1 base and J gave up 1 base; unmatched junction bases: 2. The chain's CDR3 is CASSLGLAGGTDTQYF. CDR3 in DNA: TGTGCCAGCAGCTTAGGCCTAGCGGGGGGCACAGATACGCAGTATTTT.

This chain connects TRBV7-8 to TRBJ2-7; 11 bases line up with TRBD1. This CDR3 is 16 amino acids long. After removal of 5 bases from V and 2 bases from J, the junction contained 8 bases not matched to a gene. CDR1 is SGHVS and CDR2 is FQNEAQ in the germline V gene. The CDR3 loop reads CASSIIGQGATYEQYF. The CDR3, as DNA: TGTGCCAGCAGCATAATCGGACAGGGGGCTACCTACGAGCAGTACTTC.

In DNA, the CDR3 is TGCGCCAGCAGCCTAAGGACTAGCCAAGAGACCCAGTACTTC. Translated: CASSLRTSQETQYF. The rearrangement links TRBV5-1 to TRBJ2-5; 7 bases line up with TRBD2. Losses at the gene ends were 4 bases for V and 1 base for J; bases not matched to a gene: 4. Per the germline V gene, CDR1 is SGHRS and CDR2 is YFSETQ. The length of the CDR3 is 14 residues.

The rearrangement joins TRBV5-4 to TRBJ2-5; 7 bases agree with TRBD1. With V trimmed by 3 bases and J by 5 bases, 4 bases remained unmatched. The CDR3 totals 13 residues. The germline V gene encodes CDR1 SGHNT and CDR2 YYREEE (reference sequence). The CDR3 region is CASSSQGDETQYF. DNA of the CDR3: TGTGCCAGCAGCTCGCAGGGGGACGAGACCCAGTACTTC.

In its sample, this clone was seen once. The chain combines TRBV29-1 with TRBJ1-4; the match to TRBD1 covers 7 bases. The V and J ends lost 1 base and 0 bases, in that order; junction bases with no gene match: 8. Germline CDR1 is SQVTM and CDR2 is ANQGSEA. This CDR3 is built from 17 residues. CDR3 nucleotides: TGCAGCGTTGAAGTCTTGGGACAGACAGCAACTAATGAAAAACTGTTTTTT. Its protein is CSVEVLGQTATNEKLFF.

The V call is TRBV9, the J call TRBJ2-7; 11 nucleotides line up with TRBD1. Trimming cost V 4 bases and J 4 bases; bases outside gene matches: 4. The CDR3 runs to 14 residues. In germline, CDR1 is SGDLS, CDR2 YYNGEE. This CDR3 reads CASSLGQGAYEQYF. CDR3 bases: TGTGCCAGCAGCTTAGGACAGGGGGCTTACGAGCAGTACTTC.

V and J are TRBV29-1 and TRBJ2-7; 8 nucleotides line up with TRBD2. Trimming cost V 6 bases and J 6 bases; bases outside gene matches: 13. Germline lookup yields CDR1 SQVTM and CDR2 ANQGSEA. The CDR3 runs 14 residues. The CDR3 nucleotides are TGCAGCGTATATCAAGCGGGAGTCACGTCCGAGCAGTACTTC. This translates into CSVYQAGVTSEQYF.

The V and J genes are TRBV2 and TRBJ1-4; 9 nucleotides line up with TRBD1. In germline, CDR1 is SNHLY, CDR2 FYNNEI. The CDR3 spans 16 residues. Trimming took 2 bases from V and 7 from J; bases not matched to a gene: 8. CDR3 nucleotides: TGTGCCAGCAGTGAAATGAGAACAGGGGGCGGTGAAAAACTGTTTTTT. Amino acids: CASSEMRTGGGEKLFF.

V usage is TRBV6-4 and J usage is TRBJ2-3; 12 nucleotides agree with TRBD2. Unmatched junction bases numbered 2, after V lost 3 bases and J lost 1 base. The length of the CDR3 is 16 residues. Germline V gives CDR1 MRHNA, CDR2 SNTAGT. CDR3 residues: CASSELAGGGTDTQYF. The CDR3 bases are TGTGCCAGCAGTGAACTAGCGGGGGGAGGCACAGATACGCAGTATTTT.

The CDR3 is CASSATQLQETQYF. In nucleotides, the CDR3 is TGCGCCAGCAGCGCCACTCAGCTACAAGAGACCCAGTACTTC. This rearrangement joins TRBV5-1 to TRBJ2-5; no reliable D call. Looked up from germline, CDR1 is SGHRS and CDR2 is YFSETQ. With 4 bases removed from V and 2 bases from J, the gap between germline ends came to 12 bases. CDR3 length: 14 amino acids.

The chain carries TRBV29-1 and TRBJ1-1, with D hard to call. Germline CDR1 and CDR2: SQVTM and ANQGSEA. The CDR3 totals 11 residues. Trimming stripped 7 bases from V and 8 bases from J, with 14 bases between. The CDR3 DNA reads TGCAGCGCGCAGGTAGATAAAGAAGCTTTCTTT. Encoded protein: CSAQVDKEAFF.

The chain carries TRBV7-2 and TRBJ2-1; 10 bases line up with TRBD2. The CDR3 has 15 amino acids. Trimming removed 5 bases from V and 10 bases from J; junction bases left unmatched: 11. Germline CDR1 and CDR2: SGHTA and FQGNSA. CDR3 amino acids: CASSPEASGGGEQFF. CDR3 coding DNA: TGTGCCAGCAGCCCGGAGGCTAGCGGGGGTGGCGAGCAGTTCTTC.

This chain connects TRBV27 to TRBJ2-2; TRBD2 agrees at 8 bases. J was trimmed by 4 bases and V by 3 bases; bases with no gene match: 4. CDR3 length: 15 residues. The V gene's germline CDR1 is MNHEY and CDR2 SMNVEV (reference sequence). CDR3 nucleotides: TGTGCCAGCAGTTTGGTAGCGGGGATCACCGGGGAGCTGTTTTTT. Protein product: CASSLVAGITGELFF.

The CDR3 is CASSPVADPNTGELFF. The CDR3 nucleotides are TGTGCCAGCTCACCAGTAGCGGACCCAAACACCGGGGAGCTGTTTTTT. The chain couples TRBV18 to TRBJ2-2, with TRBD2 as a possible D gene (6 bases). The CDR3 extends over 16 amino acids. Germline-derived CDR1 and CDR2 are KGHSH and LQKENI. Trimming stripped 2 bases from V and 2 bases from J, with 12 bases between.

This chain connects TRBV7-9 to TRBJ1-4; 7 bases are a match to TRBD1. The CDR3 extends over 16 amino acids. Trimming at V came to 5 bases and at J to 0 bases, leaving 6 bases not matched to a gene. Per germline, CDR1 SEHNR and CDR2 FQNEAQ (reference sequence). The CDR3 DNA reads TGTGCCAGCAGCCCTGGCAGGGGGGCAACTAATGAAAAACTGTTTTTT. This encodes CASSPGRGATNEKLFF.

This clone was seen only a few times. CDR3 residues: CASSMDRQGTEAFF. Here the CDR3 DNA reads TGTGCCAGCAGCATGGACAGGCAGGGCACTGAAGCTTTCTTT. The gene calls are TRBV6-5 and TRBJ1-1; TRBD1 matches 7 bases. The V gene's germline CDR1 is MNHEY and CDR2 SVGAGI. V gave up 6 bases and J gave up 4 bases; unmatched junction bases: 8. The CDR3 has 14 amino acids.

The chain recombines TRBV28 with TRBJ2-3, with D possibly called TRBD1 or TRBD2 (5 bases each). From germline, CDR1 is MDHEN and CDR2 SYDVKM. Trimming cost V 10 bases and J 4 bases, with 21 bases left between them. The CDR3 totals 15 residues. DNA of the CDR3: TGTGCCATGGCCCCGGCGAGGGGAATGGCAGATACGCAGTATTTT. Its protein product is CAMAPARGMADTQYF.

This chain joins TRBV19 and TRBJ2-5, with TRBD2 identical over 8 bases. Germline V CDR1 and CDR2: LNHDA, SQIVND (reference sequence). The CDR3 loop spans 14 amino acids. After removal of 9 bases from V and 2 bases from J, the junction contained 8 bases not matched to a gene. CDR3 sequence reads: CARYKRGKQETQYF. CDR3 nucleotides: TGTGCCAGATATAAGCGGGGGAAGCAAGAGACCCAGTACTTC.

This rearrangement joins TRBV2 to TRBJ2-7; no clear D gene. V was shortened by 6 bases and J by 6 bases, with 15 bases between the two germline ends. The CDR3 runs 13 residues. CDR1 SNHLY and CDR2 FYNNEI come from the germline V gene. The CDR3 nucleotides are TGTGCCAGCAGATACGACCCGAACGGCGAGCAGTACTTC. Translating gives CASRYDPNGEQYF.

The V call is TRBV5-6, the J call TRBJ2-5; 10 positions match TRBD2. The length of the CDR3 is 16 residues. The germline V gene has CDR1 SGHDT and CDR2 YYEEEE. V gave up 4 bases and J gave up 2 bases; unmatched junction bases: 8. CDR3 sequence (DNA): TGTGCCAGCAGCCCAAACGGACTAGCGGCGCAAGAGACCCAGTACTTC. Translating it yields CASSPNGLAAQETQYF.

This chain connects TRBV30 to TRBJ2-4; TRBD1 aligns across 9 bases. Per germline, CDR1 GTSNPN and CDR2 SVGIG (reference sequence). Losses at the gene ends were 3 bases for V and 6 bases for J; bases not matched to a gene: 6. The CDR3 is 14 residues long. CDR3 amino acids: CAWSATGGGNIQYF. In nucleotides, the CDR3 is TGTGCCTGGAGCGCTACAGGGGGCGGAAACATTCAGTACTTC.